This TCR beta chain is drawn from a study of OX40 agonist ivuxolimab in advanced cancers. Study-level information: Patients were treated with ivuxolimab, an agonistic anti-OX40 (CD134) antibody. General observations from the study: Not determined was the antigen specificity of the expanded peripheral T cells.

A note on this clone: Its target is not known.

V was trimmed by 6 bases and J by 3 bases, leaving 11 bases between them. Germline V gene lookup returns CDR1 MDHEN and CDR2 SYDVKM. This CDR3 has 14 amino acids. Patients with autoimmune history or systemic immunosuppression were excluded. The data were produced by immunoSEQ multiplex PCR, yet TCRdb's version contains in-frame clones alone and is incomplete. The sample lists 45,000 to 60,000 clones, 87% occurring once. This TCR was recovered from an adult with an advanced solid tumor such as melanoma, head and neck, liver or kidney cancer. Sequencing used CD4+ or CD8+ T cells sorted from blood, obtained in a trial of the OX40 agonist ivuxolimab. The chain uses TRBV28 and TRBJ1-4; D ambiguous. CDR3 bases: TGTGCCAGCAGCCTTACATCAGCTAATGAAAAACTGTTTTTT. Translating it yields CASSLTSANEKLFF.